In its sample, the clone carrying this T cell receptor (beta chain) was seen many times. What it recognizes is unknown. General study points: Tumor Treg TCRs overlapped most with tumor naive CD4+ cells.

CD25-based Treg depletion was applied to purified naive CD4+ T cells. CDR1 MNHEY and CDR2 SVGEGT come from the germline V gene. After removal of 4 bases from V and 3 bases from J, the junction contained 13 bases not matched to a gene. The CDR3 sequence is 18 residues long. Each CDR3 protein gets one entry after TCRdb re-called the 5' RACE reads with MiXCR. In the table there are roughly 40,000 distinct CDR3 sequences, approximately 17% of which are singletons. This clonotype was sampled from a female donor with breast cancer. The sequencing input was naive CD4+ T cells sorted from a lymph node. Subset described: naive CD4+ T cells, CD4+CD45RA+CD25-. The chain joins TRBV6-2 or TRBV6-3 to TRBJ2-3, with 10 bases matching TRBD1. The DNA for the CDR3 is TGTGCCAGCAGTTCGACAGGGGGCCGGTTGAGTCTGACAGATACGCAGTATTTT. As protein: CASSSTGGRLSLTDTQYF.